This passage covers 32 T cell receptor beta chains from one sample sequenced in a study of human T cells and chemical hapten exposure. Time point here: patch test 2, 6 weeks after DPC sensitization. The treatment: therapeutic diphenylcyclopropenone sensitization with weekly scalp DPC. TCRdb fed the RACE reads into MiXCR, producing one record per CDR3 protein. The table lists nearly 85,000 distinct CDR3 sequences, roughly 10% of them singletons. This sample comprised whole blood, obtained in connection with sensitization to the hapten diphenylcyclopropenone (DPC). The receptors here all came from a man aged 18 to 30 with alopecia areata. Some clones in this sample may be carry-over from other donors' samples.

The chain's CDR3 is CASSAGPNSVGREPQHF. Written as DNA, the CDR3 is TGTGCCAGCAGCGCCGGCCCCAATTCCGTCGGTAGGGAACCCCAGCATTTT. V gene TRBV9 combines with J gene TRBJ1-5; D not certain. The CDR3 is made up of 17 amino acids. Germline V gives CDR1 SGDLS, CDR2 YYNGEE. The germline V and J ends were trimmed by 3 bases and 10 bases, with 26 bases remaining between them.

This clonotype has ten or more counts. The chain uses TRBV7-9 and TRBJ1-1, with unresolved D. Germline CDR1 is SEHNR and CDR2 is FQNEAQ (reference sequence). Deletions cut 1 base from V and 0 bases from J, with 12 bases between. CDR3 length: 16 amino acids. CDR3 coding DNA: TGTGCCAGCAGCTTAGGATCCCGCGGGGTGAACACTGAAGCTTTCTTT. Translating gives CASSLGSRGVNTEAFF.

The chain recombines TRBV4-2 with TRBJ1-6; D gene uncertain. In germline, CDR1 is LGHNA, CDR2 YNFKEQ. The CDR3 runs 14 residues. Trimming left V 0 bases short and J 6 bases short, with 6 bases between. CDR3 sequence reads: CASSQDLLNSPLHF. CDR3 nucleotide sequence: TGTGCCAGCAGCCAAGATCTGCTTAATTCACCCCTCCACTTT.

This chain's CDR3 is CASSRADRGLGEQYF. The CDR3 nucleotides read TGTGCCAGCAGCCGCGCCGACAGGGGACTTGGCGAGCAGTACTTC. The chain uses TRBV28 and TRBJ2-7, with 8 bases that match TRBD1. There are 15 residues in the CDR3. Germline-derived CDR1 and CDR2 are MDHEN and SYDVKM. V lost 6 bases, J lost 6 bases, and 13 bases stayed unmatched.

In its sample, this clonotype was seen many times. The gene calls are TRBV7-3 and TRBJ2-3; TRBD2 matches 8 bases. The germline V gene has CDR1 SGHTA and CDR2 FQGTGA. The CDR3 has 15 amino acids. J lost 4 bases, V lost 0 bases, and 3 bases had no gene match. CDR3 DNA sequence: TGTGCCAGCAGCTTAACTAGCGGGATAGCAGATACGCAGTATTTT. As protein: CASSLTSGIADTQYF.

This clonotype has a count of ten or more. The V gene is TRBV7-3, the J gene TRBJ1-1; 7 nucleotides line up with TRBD1. The CDR3 loop spans 21 amino acids. CDR1 SGHTA and CDR2 FQGTGA come from the germline V gene. V lost 0 bases, J lost 1 base, and 20 bases stayed unmatched. CDR3 DNA: TGTGCCAGCAGCTTAACGGAGATGAGGGCGGGGACAGTTTATCCGAACACTGAAGCTTTCTTT. It specifies CASSLTEMRAGTVYPNTEAFF.

At least ten counts were recorded for this clonotype. The chain employs TRBV12-3 or TRBV12-4 and TRBJ2-1; possibly TRBD1 for D (6 bases). The V end lost 3 bases, the J end lost 15 bases, and 12 bases lay between the germline ends. The length of the CDR3 is 11 residues. The CDR3 DNA follows: TGTGCCAGCAGTTTCCAGGGGCTGGCGTTCTTC. This translates into CASSFQGLAFF.

The rearrangement joins TRBV20-1 to TRBJ1-4; 7 nucleotides agree with TRBD1. The CDR3 spans 16 residues. Germline CDR1 DFQATT, CDR2 SNEGSKA (reference sequence). V gave up 0 bases and J gave up 2 bases; unmatched junction bases: 6. The CDR3 sequence: CSARDSGRGTNEKLFF. The CDR3 nucleotides read TGCAGTGCTAGAGATAGCGGCAGGGGGACTAATGAAAAACTGTTTTTT.

The chain is built from TRBV2 and TRBJ1-1, with no clear D. The CDR3 runs to 12 residues. V was clipped by 11 bases and J by 5 bases, with 15 bases between them. CDR1 and CDR2 from the germline V gene are SNHLY and FYNNEI. CDR3: CAGRLGWTEAFF. The CDR3 coding sequence is TGTGCCGGCCGCTTAGGTTGGACTGAAGCTTTCTTT.

There are many counts of this clonotype. The CDR3 DNA reads as TGTGCCAGCAGCCCCGAGGGGGGTGAATACGAGCAGTACTTC. Its protein product is CASSPEGGEYEQYF. This chain links TRBV7-2 with TRBJ2-7, with D perhaps given as TRBD1 or TRBD2 (6 bases each). Trimming shortened V by 5 bases and J by 4 bases, and 15 bases separated the two germline ends. Looked up from germline, CDR1 is SGHTA and CDR2 is FQGNSA. This CDR3 has 14 amino acids.

The chain combines TRBV10-3 with TRBJ1-5; no firm D call. Germline CDR1 reads ENHRY; CDR2 reads SYGVKD. The CDR3 is made up of 11 amino acids. Trimming left V 3 bases short and J 11 bases short, with 8 bases between. DNA of the CDR3: TGTGCCATCAGTGATTCCACGTCCCAGCATTTT. The encoded protein is CAISDSTSQHF.

The chain employs TRBV5-5 and TRBJ1-5; no definite D call. This CDR3 spans 13 amino acids. V dropped 0 bases and J dropped 5 bases, with 6 bases sitting between them. Germline values: CDR1 SGHKS, CDR2 YYEKEE (reference sequence). The CDR3 reads CASSLDIYQPQHF. The DNA of the CDR3 is TGTGCCAGCAGCTTGGACATATATCAGCCCCAGCATTTT. The full variable domain, rest sourced from reference TRBV5-5 and TRBJ1-5, is DAGVTQSPTHLIKTRGQQVTLRCSPISGHKSVSWYQQVLGQGPQFIFQYYEKEERGRGNFPDRFSARQFPNYSSELNVNALLLGDSALYLCASSLDIYQPQHFGDGTRLSIL.

This clonotype was counted many times. The gene calls are TRBV7-3 and TRBJ2-3, with D uncertain. V lost 1 base to trimming and J lost 4 bases, with 12 bases between them. The length of the CDR3 is 15 residues. Per germline, CDR1 SGHTA and CDR2 FQGTGA. CDR3 loop: CASSLNFVGSDTQYF. The CDR3 DNA follows: TGTGCCAGCAGCTTAAATTTCGTGGGATCAGATACGCAGTATTTT.

Ten or more counts support this clonotype. A read error may produce the germline difference seen at one junction end. The J gene is TRBJ2-2, the V gene TRBV29-1; D not resolved. CDR3 size: 11 residues. CDR1 is SQVTM, CDR2 ANQGSEA, per germline. The CDR3 bases are TGCAGCGTCGAAGGCCCCGGGGAGCTGTTTTTT. It yields the protein CSVEGPGELFF.

The V and J genes are TRBV20-1 and TRBJ1-2; D call uncertain. CDR3 length: 14 residues. The ends were cut back, 5 bases at V and 3 bases at J, with 16 bases in the middle. CDR1 and CDR2 from the germline V gene are DFQATT and SNEGSKA (reference sequence). The CDR3: CSAPHKEVDYGYTF. The CDR3 region has the DNA TGCAGTGCTCCCCACAAAGAAGTCGACTATGGCTACACCTTC.

V is TRBV11-2 and J is TRBJ2-2; a possible D gene is TRBD2 (6 bases). The germline V gene encodes CDR1 SGHAT and CDR2 FQNNGV. V was trimmed by 4 bases and J by 8 bases, leaving 14 bases between them. The CDR3 sequence is 14 residues long. In DNA form, the CDR3 reads TGTGCCAGCAGCTCCCGACTAGAGGGGGGGGAGCTGTTTTTT. It encodes CASSSRLEGGELFF.

The gene calls are TRBV7-2 and TRBJ1-1; perhaps TRBD1 as D (5 bases). There are 13 residues in the CDR3. Germline V gene data show CDR1 as SGHTA and CDR2 as FQGNSA. Deletions cut 5 bases from V and 1 base from J, with 8 bases between. CDR3 residues: CASSRGRNTEAFF. The CDR3 DNA reads TGTGCCAGCAGCAGGGGAAGGAACACTGAAGCTTTCTTT.

This clonotype has just a few counts. The V gene is TRBV6-5, the J gene TRBJ1-6; tentatively, D is TRBD1 (5 bases). The V gene's germline CDR1 is MNHEY and CDR2 SVGAGI. V gave up 4 bases and J gave up 10 bases, with 17 bases separating them. This CDR3 has 15 residues. CDR3 protein: CASSLQAGRFSPLHF. The CDR3 region has the DNA TGTGCCAGCAGTTTACAGGCCGGGCGGTTCTCACCCCTCCACTTT.

This clonotype has at least ten counts. The CDR3 protein is CASSPGQRQGEAFF. CDR3 bases: TGTGCCAGCTCACCGGGTCAGCGACAGGGTGAAGCTTTCTTT. This chain connects TRBV18 to TRBJ1-1, with TRBD1 identical over 7 bases. The V segment lost 3 bases and the J segment 7 bases; nucleotides outside the gene matches: 8. This CDR3 comprises 14 residues. CDR1 is KGHSH, CDR2 LQKENI, per germline.

This clonotype was detected only a few times. V gene TRBV7-8 combines with J gene TRBJ2-1, with D possibly called TRBD1 or TRBD2 (6 bases each). This CDR3 contains 19 residues. Trimming pared 3 bases from V and 2 bases from J, leaving 23 bases between. Looked up from germline, CDR1 is SGHVS and CDR2 is FQNEAQ. The CDR3 here is CASSLGGYRYIKAYNEQFF. The CDR3 bases are TGTGCCAGCAGCTTGGGGGGCTACCGATATATTAAGGCCTACAATGAGCAGTTCTTC.

V gene TRBV7-8 combines with J gene TRBJ1-5; D is unclear. There are 14 residues in the CDR3. Trimming cost V 7 bases and J 5 bases, with 15 bases left between them. Germline V gene sequence: CDR1 SGHVS, CDR2 FQNEAQ. The CDR3 is CASNSNARDQPQHF. CDR3 bases: TGTGCCAGCAACTCCAATGCGCGGGATCAGCCCCAGCATTTT. Filled out from reference TRBV7-8 and TRBJ1-5, the complete variable domain reads GAGVSQSPRYKVAKRGQDVALRCDPISGHVSLFWYQQALGQGPEFLTYFQNEAQLDKSGLPSDRFFAERPEGSVSTLKIQRTQQEDSAVYLCASNSNARDQPQHFGDGTRLSIL.

This clonotype was counted many times. This chain connects TRBV19 to TRBJ1-2, with 7 nucleotides matching TRBD1. The ends lost 6 bases at V and 0 bases at J; junction bases unmatched: 19. The CDR3 runs to 19 residues. From germline, CDR1 is LNHDA and CDR2 SQIVND (reference sequence). CDR3 nucleotides: TGTGCCAGTAGGATTTCGGGCCTGACAGGGCCAAGATCTAACTATGGCTACACCTTC. This sequence encodes CASRISGLTGPRSNYGYTF.

This clonotype has more than one count but fewer than ten. V and J are TRBV3-1 and TRBJ1-3; D ambiguous. This CDR3 spans 18 amino acids. Trimming shortened V by 0 bases and J by 4 bases, and 19 bases separated the two germline ends. Germline V gene sequence: CDR1 LGHDT, CDR2 YNNKEL (reference sequence). The CDR3: CASSQEVKGRRGGNTIYF. In nucleotides, the CDR3 is TGTGCCAGCAGCCAAGAAGTTAAAGGCCGCCGAGGGGGAAACACCATATATTTT.

The sample holds a few counts of this clonotype. The V gene is TRBV21-1, the J gene TRBJ2-7; the DNA was not compared with TRBD2, the D call given in the table. TRBV21-1 is described as a pseudogene. The CDR3 is 17 amino acids. CDR3 in DNA: TGTGCCAGCAGCAAAGTTACAGCCGGGACTGGATCCTACGAGCAGTACTTC. Residues: CASSKVTAGTGSYEQYF.

This clonotype came up a few times. This chain joins TRBV7-2 and TRBJ1-2; D call uncertain. Germline V gene data show CDR1 as SGHTA and CDR2 as FQGNSA. Trimming left V 5 bases short and J 7 bases short, with 11 bases between. This CDR3 contains 12 residues. CDR3 in amino acids: CASSRSPAGYTF. The DNA of the CDR3 is TGTGCCAGCAGCCGAAGCCCCGCTGGCTACACCTTC.

This clonotype showed up many times. The CDR3 bases are TGCAGCGTCGCTGGCGGACGCACAGATACGCAGTATTTT. This codes for CSVAGGRTDTQYF. This rearrangement joins TRBV29-1 to TRBJ2-3, with D uncertain. V was trimmed by 6 bases and J by 1 base, leaving 11 bases between them. Germline CDR1 reads SQVTM; CDR2 reads ANQGSEA. CDR3 length: 13 residues.

This rearrangement joins TRBV29-1 to TRBJ2-3; no clear D gene. V lost 7 bases, J lost 5 bases, and 10 bases lay in between. Germline V lookup: CDR1 SQVTM, CDR2 ANQGSEA. The CDR3 runs to 11 residues. The CDR3 is CSDRVGDTQYF. CDR3 sequence (DNA): TGCAGCGACCGAGTCGGAGATACGCAGTATTTT.

This clonotype turned up a few times. The V call is TRBV7-6, the J call TRBJ1-2, with D perhaps matching TRBD1 (5 bases). CDR1 SGHVS and CDR2 FNYEAQ come from the germline V gene. This CDR3 is built from 14 residues. V was cut by 1 base and J by 3 bases, with 9 bases left in between. CDR3 DNA: TGTGCCAGCAGCTTAGACGGGGGTCACTATGGCTACACCTTC. Its protein product is CASSLDGGHYGYTF.

Comments on this clonotype: One end of the junction fails to match germline, which may point to a read error. The V call is TRBV7-3, the J call TRBJ2-2; 8 bases are shared with TRBD1. The CDR3 is 14 amino acids. CDR1 SGHTA and CDR2 FQGTGA come from the germline V gene. CDR3 protein: CASSYDRGSGELVF. CDR3 sequence (DNA): TGTGCCAGCAGCTATGACAGGGGATCCGGGGAGCTGGTTTTT.

This clonotype was recorded at least ten times. The chain is built from TRBV7-6 and TRBJ2-1; TRBD1 agrees at 8 bases. The J segment lost 2 bases and the V segment lost 5 bases, leaving 5 bases of the junction unmatched. The CDR3 loop spans 15 amino acids. Germline V CDR1 and CDR2: SGHVS, FNYEAQ. Here the CDR3 DNA reads TGTGCCAGCAGCGAGGACAGGGTGACCTACAATGAGCAGTTCTTC. Protein sequence: CASSEDRVTYNEQFF.

This clonotype was observed many times. The rearrangement links TRBV7-3 to TRBJ1-1, with a tentative D call TRBD1 (5 bases). The V end lost 3 bases, the J end lost 4 bases, and 9 bases lay between the germline ends. Germline V CDR1 and CDR2: SGHTA, FQGTGA. The CDR3 totals 13 residues. In nucleotides, the CDR3 is TGTGCCAGCAGCTTTGGGGGAAGCACTGAAGCTTTCTTT. It translates to CASSFGGSTEAFF.

This clonotype was seen repeatedly, ten times or more. J is TRBJ2-3 and V is TRBV11-2, with TRBD1 matching over 10 bases. This CDR3 region has 16 residues. The J segment lost 1 base and the V segment lost 5 bases, leaving 6 bases of the junction unmatched. Germline CDR1 reads SGHAT; CDR2 reads FQNNGV. CDR3 nucleotide sequence: TGTGCCAGCAGCGGGGGGGACAGGGGCGGCACAGATACGCAGTATTTT. It is translated as CASSGGDRGGTDTQYF.